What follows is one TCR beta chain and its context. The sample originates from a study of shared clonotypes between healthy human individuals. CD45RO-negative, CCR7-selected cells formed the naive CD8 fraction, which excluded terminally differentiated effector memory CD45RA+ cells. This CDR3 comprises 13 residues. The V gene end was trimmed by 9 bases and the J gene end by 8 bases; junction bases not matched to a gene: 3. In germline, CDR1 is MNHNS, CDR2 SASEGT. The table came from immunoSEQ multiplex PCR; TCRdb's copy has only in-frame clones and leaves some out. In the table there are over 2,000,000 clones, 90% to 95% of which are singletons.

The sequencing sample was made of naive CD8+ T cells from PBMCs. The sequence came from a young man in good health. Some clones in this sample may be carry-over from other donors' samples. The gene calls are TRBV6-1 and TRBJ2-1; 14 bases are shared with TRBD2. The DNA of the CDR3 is TGTGCCAGTGGACTAGCGGGAGGTCATGAGCAGTTCTTC. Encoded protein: CASGLAGGHEQFF.